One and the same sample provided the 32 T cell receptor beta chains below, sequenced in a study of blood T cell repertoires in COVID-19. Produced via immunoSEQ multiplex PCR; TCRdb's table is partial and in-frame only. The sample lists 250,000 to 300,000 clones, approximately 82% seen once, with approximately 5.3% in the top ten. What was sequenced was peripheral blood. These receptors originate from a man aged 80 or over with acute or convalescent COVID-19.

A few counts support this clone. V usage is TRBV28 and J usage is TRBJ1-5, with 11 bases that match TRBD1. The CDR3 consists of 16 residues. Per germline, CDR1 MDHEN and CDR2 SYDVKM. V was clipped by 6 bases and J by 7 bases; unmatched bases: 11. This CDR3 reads CASRAGQGAPMQPQHF. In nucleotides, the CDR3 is TGTGCCAGCAGAGCAGGACAGGGGGCTCCTATGCAGCCCCAGCATTTT.

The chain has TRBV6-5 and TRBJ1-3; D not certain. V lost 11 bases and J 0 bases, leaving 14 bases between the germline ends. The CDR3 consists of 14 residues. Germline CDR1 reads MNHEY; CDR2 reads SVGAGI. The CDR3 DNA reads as TGTGCCGTGACTCGAACGAGCTCTGGAAACACCATATATTTT. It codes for CAVTRTSSGNTIYF.

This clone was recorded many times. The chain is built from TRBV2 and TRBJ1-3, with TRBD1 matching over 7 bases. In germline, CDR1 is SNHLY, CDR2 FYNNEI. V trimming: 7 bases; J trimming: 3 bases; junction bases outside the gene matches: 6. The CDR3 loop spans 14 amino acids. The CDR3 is CASNIQGSGNTIYF. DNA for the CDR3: TGTGCCAGCAACATACAGGGGAGTGGAAACACCATATATTTT. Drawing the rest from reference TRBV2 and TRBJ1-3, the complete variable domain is EPEVTQTPSHQVTQMGQEVILRCVPISNHLYFYWYRQILGQKVEFLVSFYNNEISEKSEIFDDQFSVERPDGSNFTLKIRSTKLEDSAMYFCASNIQGSGNTIYFGEGSWLTVV.

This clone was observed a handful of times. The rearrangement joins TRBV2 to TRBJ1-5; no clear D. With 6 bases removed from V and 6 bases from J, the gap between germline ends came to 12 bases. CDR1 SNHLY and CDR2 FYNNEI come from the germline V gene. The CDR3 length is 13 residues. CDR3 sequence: CASRERAPQPQHF. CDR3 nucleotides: TGTGCCAGCAGAGAGAGAGCGCCTCAGCCCCAGCATTTT. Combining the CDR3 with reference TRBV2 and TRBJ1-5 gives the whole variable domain EPEVTQTPSHQVTQMGQEVILRCVPISNHLYFYWYRQILGQKVEFLVSFYNNEISEKSEIFDDQFSVERPDGSNFTLKIRSTKLEDSAMYFCASRERAPQPQHFGDGTRLSIL.

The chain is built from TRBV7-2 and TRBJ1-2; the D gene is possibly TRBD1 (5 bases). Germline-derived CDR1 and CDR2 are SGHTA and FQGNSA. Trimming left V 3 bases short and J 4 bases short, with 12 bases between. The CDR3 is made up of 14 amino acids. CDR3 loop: CASSLNLQGYGYTF. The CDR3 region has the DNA TGTGCCAGCAGCTTGAACCTCCAGGGCTATGGCTACACCTTC.

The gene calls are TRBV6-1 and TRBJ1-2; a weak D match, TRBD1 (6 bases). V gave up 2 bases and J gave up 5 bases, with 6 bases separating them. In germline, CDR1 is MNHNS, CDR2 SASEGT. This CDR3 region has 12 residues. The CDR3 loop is CASSEQGYGYTF. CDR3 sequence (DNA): TGTGCCAGCAGTGAACAGGGGTATGGCTACACCTTC.

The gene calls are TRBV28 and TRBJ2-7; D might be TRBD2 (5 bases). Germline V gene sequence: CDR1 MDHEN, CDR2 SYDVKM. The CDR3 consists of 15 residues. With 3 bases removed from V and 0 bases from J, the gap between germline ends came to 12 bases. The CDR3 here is CASSFGGLDSYEQYF. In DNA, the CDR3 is TGTGCCAGCAGTTTCGGCGGGCTCGACTCCTACGAGCAGTACTTC. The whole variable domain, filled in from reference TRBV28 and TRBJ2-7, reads DVKVTQSSRYLVKRTGEKVFLECVQDMDHENMFWYRQDPGLGLRLIYFSYDVKMKEKGDIPEGYSVSREKKERFSLILESASTNQTSMYLCASSFGGLDSYEQYFGPGTRLTVT.

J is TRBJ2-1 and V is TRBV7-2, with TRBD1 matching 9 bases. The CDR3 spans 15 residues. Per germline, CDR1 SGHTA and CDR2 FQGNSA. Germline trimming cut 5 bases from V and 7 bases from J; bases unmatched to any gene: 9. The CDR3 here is CASSRDRGGVNEQFF. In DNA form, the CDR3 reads TGTGCCAGCAGCCGCGACAGGGGGGGAGTTAATGAGCAGTTCTTC.

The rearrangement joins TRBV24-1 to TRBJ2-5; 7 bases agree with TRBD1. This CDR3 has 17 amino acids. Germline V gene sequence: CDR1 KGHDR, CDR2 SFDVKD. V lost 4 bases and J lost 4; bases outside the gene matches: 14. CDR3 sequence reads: CATSDNEATGKIETQYF. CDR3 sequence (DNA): TGTGCCACCAGTGACAACGAAGCGACAGGGAAGATAGAGACCCAGTACTTC.

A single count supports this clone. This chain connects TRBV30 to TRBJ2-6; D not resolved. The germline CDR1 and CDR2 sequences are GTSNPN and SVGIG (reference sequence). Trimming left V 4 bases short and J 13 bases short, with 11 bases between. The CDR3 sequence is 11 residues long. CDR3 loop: CAWTQENVLTF. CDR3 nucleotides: TGTGCCTGGACCCAGGAAAATGTCCTGACTTTC.

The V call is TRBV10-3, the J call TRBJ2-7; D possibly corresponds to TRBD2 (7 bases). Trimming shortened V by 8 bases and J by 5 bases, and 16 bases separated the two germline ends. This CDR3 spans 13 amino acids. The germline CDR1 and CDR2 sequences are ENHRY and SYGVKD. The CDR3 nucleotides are TGTGCCATCTCGGGGGGCGTGGTGAACGAGCAGTACTTC. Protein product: CAISGGVVNEQYF.

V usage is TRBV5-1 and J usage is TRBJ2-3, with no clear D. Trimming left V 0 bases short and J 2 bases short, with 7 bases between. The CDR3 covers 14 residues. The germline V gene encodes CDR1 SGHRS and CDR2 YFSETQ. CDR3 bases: TGCGCCAGCAGCTTGGCGAGTTTCACAGATACGCAGTATTTT. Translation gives CASSLASFTDTQYF.

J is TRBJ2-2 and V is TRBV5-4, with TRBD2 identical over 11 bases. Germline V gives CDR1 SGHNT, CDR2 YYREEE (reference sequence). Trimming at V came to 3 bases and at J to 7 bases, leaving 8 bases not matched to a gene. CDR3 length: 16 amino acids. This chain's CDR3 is CASSSPSGGRFGELFF. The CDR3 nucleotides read TGTGCCAGCAGCTCCCCTAGCGGGGGGCGGTTCGGGGAGCTGTTTTTT.

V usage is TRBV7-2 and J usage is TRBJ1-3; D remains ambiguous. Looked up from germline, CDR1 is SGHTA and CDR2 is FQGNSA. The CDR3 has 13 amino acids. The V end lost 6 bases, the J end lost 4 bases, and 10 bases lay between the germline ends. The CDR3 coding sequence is TGTGCCAGCAGATCATCCGGGGGAAACACCATATATTTT. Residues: CASRSSGGNTIYF.

CDR3 region: CASSSAGAPVTEAFF. For the CDR3, the DNA is TGTGCCAGCAGCTCCGCGGGGGCCCCTGTCACTGAAGCTTTCTTT. This rearrangement joins TRBV11-2 to TRBJ1-1; TRBD1 is a possible D gene (6 bases). V lost 4 bases, J lost 4 bases, and 16 bases lay in between. The CDR3 is made up of 15 amino acids. From germline, CDR1 is SGHAT and CDR2 FQNNGV.

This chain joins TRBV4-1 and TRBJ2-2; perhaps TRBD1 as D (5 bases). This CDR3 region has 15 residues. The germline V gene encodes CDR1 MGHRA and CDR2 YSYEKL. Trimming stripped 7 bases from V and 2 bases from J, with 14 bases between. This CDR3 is CASTPGQGNTGELFF. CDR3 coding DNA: TGCGCCAGCACCCCTGGGCAGGGTAACACCGGGGAGCTGTTTTTT.

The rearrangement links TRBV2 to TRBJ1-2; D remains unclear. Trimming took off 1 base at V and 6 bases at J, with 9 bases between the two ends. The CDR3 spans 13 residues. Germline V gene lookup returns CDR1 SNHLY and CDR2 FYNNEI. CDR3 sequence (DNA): TGTGCCAGCAGTGAAGAAGCTGAGGATGGCTACACCTTC. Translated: CASSEEAEDGYTF.

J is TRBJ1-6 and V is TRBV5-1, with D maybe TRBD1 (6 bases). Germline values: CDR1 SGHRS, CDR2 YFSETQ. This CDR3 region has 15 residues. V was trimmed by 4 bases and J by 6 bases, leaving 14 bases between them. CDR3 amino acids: CASSEWTDSNSPLHF. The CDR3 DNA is TGCGCCAGCAGCGAATGGACAGATAGTAATTCACCCCTCCACTTT.

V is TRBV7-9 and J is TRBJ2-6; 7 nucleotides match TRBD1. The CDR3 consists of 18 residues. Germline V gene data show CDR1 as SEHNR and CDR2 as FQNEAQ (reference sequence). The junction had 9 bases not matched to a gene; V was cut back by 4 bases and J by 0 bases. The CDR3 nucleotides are TGTGCCAGCAGCTCCTACAGGGGCCCCGGCTCTGGGGCCAACGTCCTGACTTTC. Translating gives CASSSYRGPGSGANVLTF.

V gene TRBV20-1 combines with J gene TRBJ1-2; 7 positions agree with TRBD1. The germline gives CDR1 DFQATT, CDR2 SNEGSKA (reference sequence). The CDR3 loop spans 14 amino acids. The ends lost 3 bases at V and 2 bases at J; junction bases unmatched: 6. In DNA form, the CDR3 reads TGCAGTGCTAGTTTGGCAGGGGGGAACTATGGCTACACCTTC. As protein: CSASLAGGNYGYTF.

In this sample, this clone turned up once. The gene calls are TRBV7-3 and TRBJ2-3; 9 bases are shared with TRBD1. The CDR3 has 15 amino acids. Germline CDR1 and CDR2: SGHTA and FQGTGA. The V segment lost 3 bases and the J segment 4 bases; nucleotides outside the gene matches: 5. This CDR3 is CASSLGGQGADTQYF. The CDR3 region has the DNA TGTGCCAGCAGCTTGGGGGGACAGGGCGCAGATACGCAGTATTTT.

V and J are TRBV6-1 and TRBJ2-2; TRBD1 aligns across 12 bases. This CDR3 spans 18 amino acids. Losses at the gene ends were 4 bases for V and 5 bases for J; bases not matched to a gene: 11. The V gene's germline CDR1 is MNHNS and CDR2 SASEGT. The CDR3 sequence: CASSGFLGQGARTGELFF. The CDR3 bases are TGTGCCAGCAGTGGGTTCTTGGGACAGGGGGCGCGGACCGGGGAGCTGTTTTTT.

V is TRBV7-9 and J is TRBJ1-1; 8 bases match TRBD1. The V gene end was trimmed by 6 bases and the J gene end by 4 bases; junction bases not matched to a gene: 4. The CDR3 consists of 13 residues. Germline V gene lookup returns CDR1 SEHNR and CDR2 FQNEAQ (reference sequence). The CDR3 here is CASRLQGGTEAFF. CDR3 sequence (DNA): TGTGCCAGCAGACTACAGGGGGGCACTGAAGCTTTCTTT.

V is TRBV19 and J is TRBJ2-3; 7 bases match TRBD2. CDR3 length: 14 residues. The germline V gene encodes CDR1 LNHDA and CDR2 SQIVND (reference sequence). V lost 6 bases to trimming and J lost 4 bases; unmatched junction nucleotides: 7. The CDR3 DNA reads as TGTGCCAGTAGGACAGAACTAGCGTCAGATACGCAGTATTTT. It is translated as CASRTELASDTQYF.

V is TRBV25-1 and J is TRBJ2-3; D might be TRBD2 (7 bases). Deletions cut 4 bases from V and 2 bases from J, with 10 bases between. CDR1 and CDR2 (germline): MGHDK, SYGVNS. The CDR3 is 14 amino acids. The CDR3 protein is CASSAAGATDTQYF. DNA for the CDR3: TGTGCCAGCAGTGCGGCGGGGGCCACAGATACGCAGTATTTT.

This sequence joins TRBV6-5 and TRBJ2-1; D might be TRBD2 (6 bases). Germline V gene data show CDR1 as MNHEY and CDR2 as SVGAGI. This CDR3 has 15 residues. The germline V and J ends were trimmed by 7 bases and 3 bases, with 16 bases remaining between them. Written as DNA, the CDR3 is TGTGCCAGCACGACGGTGACGGGGGACTACAATGAGCAGTTCTTC. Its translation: CASTTVTGDYNEQFF.

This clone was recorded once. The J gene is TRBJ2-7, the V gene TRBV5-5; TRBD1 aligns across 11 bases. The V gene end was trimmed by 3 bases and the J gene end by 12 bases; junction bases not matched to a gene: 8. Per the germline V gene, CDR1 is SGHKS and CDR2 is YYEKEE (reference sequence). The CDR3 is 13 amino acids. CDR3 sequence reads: CASSYRTGGDLYF. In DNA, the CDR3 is TGTGCCAGCAGCTATCGGACAGGGGGCGATTTGTACTTC.

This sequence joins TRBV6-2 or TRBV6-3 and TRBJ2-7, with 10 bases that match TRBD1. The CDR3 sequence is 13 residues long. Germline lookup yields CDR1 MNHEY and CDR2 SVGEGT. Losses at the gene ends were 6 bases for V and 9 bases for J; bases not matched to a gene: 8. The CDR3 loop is CASRPPGTGAQYF. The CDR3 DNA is TGTGCCAGCAGGCCTCCGGGGACAGGGGCGCAGTACTTC.

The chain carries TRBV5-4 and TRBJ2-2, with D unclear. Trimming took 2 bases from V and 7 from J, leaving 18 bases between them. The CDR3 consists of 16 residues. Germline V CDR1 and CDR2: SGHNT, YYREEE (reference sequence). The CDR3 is CASSFALSLGGGELFF. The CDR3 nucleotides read TGTGCCAGCAGCTTTGCTTTGTCTCTCGGTGGCGGGGAGCTGTTTTTT.

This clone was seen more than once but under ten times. CDR3 bases: TGTGCCAGCAGTTCCCGATCGTACGAAACAGGTCTCCCAGAGACCCAGTACTTC. This translates into CASSSRSYETGLPETQYF. J is TRBJ2-5 and V is TRBV27; possible D gene TRBD1, 5 bases. CDR1 MNHEY and CDR2 SMNVEV come from the germline V gene (reference sequence). This CDR3 is 18 amino acids long. V lost 4 bases to trimming and J lost 4 bases, with 25 bases between them.

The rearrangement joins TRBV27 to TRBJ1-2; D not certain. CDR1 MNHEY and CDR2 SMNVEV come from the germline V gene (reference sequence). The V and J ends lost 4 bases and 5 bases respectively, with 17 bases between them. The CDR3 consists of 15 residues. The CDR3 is CASSSNRQVPYGYTF. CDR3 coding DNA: TGTGCCAGCAGTTCAAACCGACAAGTCCCATATGGCTACACCTTC.

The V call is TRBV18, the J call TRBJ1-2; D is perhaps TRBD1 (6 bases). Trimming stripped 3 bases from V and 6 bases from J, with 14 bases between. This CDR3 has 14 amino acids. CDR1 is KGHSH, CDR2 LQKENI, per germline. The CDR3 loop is CASSPLGQRDGYTF. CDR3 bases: TGTGCCAGCTCACCGTTGGGACAACGTGATGGCTACACCTTC.